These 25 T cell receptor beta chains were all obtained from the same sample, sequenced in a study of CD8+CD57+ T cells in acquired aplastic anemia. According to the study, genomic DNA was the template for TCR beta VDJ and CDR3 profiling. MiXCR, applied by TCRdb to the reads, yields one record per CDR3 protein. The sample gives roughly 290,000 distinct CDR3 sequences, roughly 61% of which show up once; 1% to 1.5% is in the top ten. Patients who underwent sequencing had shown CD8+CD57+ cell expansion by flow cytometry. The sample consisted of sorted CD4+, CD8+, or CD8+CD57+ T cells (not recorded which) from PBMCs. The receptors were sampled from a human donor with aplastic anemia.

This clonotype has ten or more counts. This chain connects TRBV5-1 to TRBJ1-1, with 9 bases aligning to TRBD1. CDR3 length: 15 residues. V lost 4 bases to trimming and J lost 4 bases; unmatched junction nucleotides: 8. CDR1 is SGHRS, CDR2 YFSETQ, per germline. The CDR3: CASSPSTGGSTEAFF. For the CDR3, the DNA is TGCGCCAGCAGCCCATCGACAGGGGGAAGCACTGAAGCTTTCTTT. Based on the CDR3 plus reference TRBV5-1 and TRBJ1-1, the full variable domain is KAGVTQTPRYLIKTRGQQVTLSCSPISGHRSVSWYQQTPGQGLQFLFEYFSETQRNKGNFPGRFSGRQFSNSRSEMNVSTLELGDSALYLCASSPSTGGSTEAFFGQGTRLTVV.

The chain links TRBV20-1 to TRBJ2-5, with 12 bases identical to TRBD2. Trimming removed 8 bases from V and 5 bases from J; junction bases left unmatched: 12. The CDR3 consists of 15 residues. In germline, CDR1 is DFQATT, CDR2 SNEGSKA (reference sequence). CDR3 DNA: TGCAGTATCGCGGCAGCTACTAGCGGGAGGGAGACCCAGTACTTC. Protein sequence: CSIAAATSGRETQYF.

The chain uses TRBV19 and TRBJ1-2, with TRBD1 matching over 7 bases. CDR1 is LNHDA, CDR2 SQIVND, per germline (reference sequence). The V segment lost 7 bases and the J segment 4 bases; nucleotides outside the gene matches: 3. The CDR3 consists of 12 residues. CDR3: CASTQGVYGYTF. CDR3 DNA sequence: TGTGCCAGTACGCAGGGGGTCTATGGCTACACCTTC.

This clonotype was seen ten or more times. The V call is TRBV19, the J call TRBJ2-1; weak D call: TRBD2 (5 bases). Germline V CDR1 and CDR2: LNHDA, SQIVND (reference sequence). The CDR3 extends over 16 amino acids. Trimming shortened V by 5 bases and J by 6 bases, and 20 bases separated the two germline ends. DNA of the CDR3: TGTGCCAGTAGTGGTCTAGCTGTTAACGACTTCAATGAGCAGTTCTTC. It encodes CASSGLAVNDFNEQFF.

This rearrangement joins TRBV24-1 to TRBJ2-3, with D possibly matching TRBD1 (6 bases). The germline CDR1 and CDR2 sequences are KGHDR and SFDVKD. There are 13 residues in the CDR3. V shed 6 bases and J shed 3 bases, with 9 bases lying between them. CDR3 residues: CATSTTGTDTQYF. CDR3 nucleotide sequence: TGTGCCACCAGTACTACAGGGACAGATACGCAGTATTTT.

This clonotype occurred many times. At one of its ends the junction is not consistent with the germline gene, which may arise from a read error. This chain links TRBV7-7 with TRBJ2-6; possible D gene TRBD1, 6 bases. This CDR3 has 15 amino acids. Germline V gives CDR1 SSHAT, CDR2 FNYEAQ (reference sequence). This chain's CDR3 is CASSLGGSGANVLTF. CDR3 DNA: TGTGCCAGCAGTTTAGGGGGATCTGGGGCCAACGTCCTGACTTTC.

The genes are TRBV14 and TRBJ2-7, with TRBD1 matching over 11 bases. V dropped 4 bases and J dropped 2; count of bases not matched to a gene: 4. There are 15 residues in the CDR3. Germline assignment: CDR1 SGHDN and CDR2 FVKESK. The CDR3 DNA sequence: TGTGCCAGCAGCCGGGGACAGGGGGGCACCTACGAGCAGTACTTC. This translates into CASSRGQGGTYEQYF.

CDR3 nucleotide sequence: TGTGCCAGCAGCCAAGATCCCAGCGGGGGGGCGGAGACCCAGTACTTC. Encoded protein: CASSQDPSGGAETQYF. The gene calls are TRBV4-2 and TRBJ2-5; 10 bases line up with TRBD2. J was trimmed by 5 bases and V by 0 bases; bases with no gene match: 6. Germline loops: CDR1 LGHNA, CDR2 YNFKEQ. This CDR3 has 16 residues.

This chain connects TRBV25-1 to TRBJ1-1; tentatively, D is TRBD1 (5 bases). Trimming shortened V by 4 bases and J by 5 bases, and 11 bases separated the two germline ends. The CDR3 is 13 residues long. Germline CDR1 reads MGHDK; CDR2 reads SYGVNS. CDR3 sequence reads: CASSVPGKTEAFF. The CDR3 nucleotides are TGTGCCAGCAGTGTCCCAGGGAAGACTGAAGCTTTCTTT. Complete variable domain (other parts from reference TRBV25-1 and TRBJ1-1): EADIYQTPRYLVIGTGKKITLECSQTMGHDKMYWYQQDPGMELHLIHYSYGVNSTEKGDLSSESTVSRIRTEHFPLTLESARPSHTSQYLCASSVPGKTEAFFGQGTRLTVV.

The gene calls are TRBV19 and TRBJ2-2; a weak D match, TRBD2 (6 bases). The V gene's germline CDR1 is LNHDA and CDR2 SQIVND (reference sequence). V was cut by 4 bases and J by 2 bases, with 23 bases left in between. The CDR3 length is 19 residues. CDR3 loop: CASSTTGTRGKPNTGELFF. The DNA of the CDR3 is TGTGCCAGTAGTACAACCGGGACTCGCGGGAAACCAAACACCGGGGAGCTGTTTTTT.

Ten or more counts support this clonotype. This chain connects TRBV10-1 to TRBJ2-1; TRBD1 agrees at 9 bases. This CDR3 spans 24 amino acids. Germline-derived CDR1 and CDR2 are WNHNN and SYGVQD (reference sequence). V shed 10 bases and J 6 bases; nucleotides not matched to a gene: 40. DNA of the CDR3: TGCGCCACGTCGGGACAGGGTTCTCAAACCCCAAACCCAAAAATCCCCCCGGGGACCAATGAGCAGTTCTTC. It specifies CATSGQGSQTPNPKIPPGTNEQFF.

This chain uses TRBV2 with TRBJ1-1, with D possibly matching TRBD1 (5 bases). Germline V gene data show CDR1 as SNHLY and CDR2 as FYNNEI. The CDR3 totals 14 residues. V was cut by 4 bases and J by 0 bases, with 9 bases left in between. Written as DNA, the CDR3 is TGTGCCAGCAGTGTCTGGGGACTGAACACTGAAGCTTTCTTT. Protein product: CASSVWGLNTEAFF.

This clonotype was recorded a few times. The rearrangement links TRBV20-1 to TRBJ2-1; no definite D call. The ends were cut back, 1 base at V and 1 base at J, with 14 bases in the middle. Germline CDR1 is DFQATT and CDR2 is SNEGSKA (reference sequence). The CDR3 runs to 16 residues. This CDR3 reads CSARGGNPESYNEQFF. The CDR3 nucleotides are TGCAGTGCTAGAGGAGGTAACCCTGAGTCCTACAATGAGCAGTTCTTC.

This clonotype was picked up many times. The CDR3, as DNA: TGTGCCAGCTGTAGGAGTCGGGGTACGCAGTATTTT. This gives the protein CASCRSRGTQYF. J is TRBJ2-3 and V is TRBV6-5; D is perhaps TRBD2 (5 bases). The germline CDR1 and CDR2 sequences are MNHEY and SVGAGI. Trimming took 8 bases from V and 8 from J, leaving 14 bases between them. The CDR3 covers 12 residues.

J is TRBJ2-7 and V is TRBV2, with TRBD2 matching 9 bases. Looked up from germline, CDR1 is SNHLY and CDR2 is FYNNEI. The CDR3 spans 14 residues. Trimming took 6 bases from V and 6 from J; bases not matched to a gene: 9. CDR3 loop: CASSEGTSYREQYF. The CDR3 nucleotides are TGTGCCAGCAGCGAGGGGACTAGCTATCGCGAGCAGTACTTC.

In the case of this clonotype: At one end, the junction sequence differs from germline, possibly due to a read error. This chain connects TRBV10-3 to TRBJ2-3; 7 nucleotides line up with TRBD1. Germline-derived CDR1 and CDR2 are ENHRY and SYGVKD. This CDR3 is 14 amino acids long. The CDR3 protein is CASSGDRDTDTQYF. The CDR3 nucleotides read TGTGCCAGCAGTGGAGACAGGGACACAGATACGCAGTATTTT.

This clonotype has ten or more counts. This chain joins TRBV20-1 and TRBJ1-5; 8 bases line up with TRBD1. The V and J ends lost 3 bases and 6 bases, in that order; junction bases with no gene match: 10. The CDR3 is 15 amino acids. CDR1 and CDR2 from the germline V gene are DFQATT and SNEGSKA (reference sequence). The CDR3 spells CSARRDRSPAQPQHF. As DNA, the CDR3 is TGCAGTGCTAGGAGGGACAGGTCACCTGCTCAGCCCCAGCATTTT.

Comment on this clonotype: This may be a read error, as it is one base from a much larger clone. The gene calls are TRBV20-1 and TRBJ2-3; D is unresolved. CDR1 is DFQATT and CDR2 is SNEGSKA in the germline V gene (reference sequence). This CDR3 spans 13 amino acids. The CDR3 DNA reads TGCAGTGCTAGAGACCTAGTCACAGATACGCAGTGTTTT. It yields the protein CSARDLVTDTQCF.

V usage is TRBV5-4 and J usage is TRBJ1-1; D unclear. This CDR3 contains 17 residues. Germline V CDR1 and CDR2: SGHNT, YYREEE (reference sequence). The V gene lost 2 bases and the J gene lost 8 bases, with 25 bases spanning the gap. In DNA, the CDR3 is TGTGCCAGCAGCTTCGCTCAAGCGCCCGTTCGTCGAGCAGAAGCTTTCTTT. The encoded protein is CASSFAQAPVRRAEAFF.

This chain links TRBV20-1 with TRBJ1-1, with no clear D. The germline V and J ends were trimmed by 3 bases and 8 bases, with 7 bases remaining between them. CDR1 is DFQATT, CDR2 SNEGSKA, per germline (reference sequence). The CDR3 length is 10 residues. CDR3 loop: CSARVIEAFF. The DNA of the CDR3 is TGCAGTGCTAGGGTCATAGAAGCTTTCTTT.

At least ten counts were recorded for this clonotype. Here the CDR3 DNA reads TGTGCCAGCAGCCTCCAAGGTCCCAACTATGGCTACACCTTC. Translating gives CASSLQGPNYGYTF. The chain uses TRBV5-8 and TRBJ1-2; D ambiguous. This CDR3 has 14 amino acids. Germline-derived CDR1 and CDR2 are SGHTS and YDEGEE. Trimming pared 4 bases from V and 2 bases from J, leaving 12 bases between.

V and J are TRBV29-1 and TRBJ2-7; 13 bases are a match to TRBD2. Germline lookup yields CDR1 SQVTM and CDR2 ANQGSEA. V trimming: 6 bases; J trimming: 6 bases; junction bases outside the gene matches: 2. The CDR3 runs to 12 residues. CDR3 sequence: CSVGTSGAEQYF. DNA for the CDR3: TGCAGCGTGGGGACTAGCGGGGCCGAGCAGTACTTC.

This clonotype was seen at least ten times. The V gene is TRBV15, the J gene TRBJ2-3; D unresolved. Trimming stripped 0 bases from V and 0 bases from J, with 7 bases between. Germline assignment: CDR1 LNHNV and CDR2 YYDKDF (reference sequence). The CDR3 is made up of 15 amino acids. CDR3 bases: TGTGCCACCAGCAGAGATCGGGTTAGCACAGATACGCAGTATTTT. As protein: CATSRDRVSTDTQYF. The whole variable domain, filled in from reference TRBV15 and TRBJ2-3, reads DAMVIQNPRYQVTQFGKPVTLSCSQTLNHNVMYWYQQKSSQAPKLLFHYYDKDFNNEADTPDNFQSRRPNTSFCFLDIRSPGLGDTAMYLCATSRDRVSTDTQYFGPGTRLTVL.

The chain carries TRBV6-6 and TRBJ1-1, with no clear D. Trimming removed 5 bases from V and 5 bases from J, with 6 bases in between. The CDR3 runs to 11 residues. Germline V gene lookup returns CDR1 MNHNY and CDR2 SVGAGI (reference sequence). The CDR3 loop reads CASSTRTEAFF. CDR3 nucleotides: TGTGCCAGCAGTACGAGGACTGAAGCTTTCTTT.

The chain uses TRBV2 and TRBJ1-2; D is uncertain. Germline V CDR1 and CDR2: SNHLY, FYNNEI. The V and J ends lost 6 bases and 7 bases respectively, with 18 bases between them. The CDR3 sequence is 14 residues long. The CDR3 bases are TGTGCCAGCAGCCCCACACGGGAGAGAGGTGGCTACACCTTC. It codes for CASSPTRERGGYTF. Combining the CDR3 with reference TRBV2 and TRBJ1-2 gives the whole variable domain EPEVTQTPSHQVTQMGQEVILRCVPISNHLYFYWYRQILGQKVEFLVSFYNNEISEKSEIFDDQFSVERPDGSNFTLKIRSTKLEDSAMYFCASSPTRERGGYTFGSGTRLTVV.